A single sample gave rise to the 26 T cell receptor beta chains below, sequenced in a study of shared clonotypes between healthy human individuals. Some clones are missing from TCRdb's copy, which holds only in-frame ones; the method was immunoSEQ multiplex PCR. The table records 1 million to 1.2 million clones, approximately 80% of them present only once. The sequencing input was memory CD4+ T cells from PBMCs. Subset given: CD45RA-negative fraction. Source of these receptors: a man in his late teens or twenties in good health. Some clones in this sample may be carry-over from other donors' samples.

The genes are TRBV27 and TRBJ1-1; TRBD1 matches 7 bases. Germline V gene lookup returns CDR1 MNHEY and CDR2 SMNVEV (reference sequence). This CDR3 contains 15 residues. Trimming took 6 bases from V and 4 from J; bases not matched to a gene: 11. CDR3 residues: CASSRTGARATEAFF. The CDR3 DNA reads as TGTGCCAGCAGCCGTACAGGGGCCAGGGCCACTGAAGCTTTCTTT.

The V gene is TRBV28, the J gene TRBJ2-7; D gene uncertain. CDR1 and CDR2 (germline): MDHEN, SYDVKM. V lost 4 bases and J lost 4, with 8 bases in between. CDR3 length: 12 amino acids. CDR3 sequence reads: CASSSDGYEQYF. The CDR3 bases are TGTGCCAGCAGTTCGGACGGTTACGAGCAGTACTTC.

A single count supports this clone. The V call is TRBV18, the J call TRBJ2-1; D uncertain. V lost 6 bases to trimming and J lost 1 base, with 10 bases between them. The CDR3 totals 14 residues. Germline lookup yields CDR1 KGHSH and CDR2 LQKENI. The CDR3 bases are TGTGCCAGCTCTACGACAATATCCTACAATGAGCAGTTCTTC. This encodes CASSTTISYNEQFF.

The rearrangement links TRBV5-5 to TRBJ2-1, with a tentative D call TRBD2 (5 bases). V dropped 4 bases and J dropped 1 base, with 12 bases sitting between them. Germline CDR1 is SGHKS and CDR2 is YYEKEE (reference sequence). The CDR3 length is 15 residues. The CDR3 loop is CASSPLVGSYNEQFF. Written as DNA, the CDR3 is TGTGCCAGCAGCCCACTAGTTGGGTCCTACAATGAGCAGTTCTTC. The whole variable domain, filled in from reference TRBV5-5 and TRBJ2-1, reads DAGVTQSPTHLIKTRGQQVTLRCSPISGHKSVSWYQQVLGQGPQFIFQYYEKEERGRGNFPDRFSARQFPNYSSELNVNALLLGDSALYLCASSPLVGSYNEQFFGPGTRLTVL.

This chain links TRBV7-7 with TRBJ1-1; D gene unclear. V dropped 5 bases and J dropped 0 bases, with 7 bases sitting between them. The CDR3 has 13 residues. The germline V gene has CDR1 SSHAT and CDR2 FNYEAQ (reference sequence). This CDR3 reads CASSAGMNTEAFF. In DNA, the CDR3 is TGTGCCAGCAGCGCCGGTATGAACACTGAAGCTTTCTTT.

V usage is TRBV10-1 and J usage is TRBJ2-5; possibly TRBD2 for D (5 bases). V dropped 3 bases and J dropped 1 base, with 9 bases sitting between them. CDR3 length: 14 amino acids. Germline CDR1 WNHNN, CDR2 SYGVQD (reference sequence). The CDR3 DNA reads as TGCGCCAGCAGTGATGGCGGGTTCCAAGAGACCCAGTACTTC. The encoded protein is CASSDGGFQETQYF.

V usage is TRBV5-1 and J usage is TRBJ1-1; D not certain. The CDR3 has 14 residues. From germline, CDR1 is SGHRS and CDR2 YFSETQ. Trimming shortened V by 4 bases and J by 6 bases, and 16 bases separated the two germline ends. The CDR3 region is CASSPEVGLAEAFF. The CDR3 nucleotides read TGCGCCAGCAGCCCGGAGGTCGGCCTGGCTGAAGCTTTCTTT.

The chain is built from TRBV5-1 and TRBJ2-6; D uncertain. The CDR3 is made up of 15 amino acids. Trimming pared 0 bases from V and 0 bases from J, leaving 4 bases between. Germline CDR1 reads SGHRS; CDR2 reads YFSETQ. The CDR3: CASSLVYSGANVLTF. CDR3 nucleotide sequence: TGCGCCAGCAGCTTGGTCTACTCTGGGGCCAACGTCCTGACTTTC.

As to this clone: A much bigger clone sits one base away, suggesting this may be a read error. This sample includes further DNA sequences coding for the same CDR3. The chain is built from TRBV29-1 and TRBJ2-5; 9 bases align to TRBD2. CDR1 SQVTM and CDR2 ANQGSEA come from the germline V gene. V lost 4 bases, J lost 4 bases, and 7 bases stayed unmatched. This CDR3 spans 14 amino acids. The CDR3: CSVGVAGVVETQYF. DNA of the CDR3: TGCAGCGTTGGGGTAGCGGGAGTTGTAGAGACCCAGTACTTC. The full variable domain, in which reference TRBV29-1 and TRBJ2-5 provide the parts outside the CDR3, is SAVISQKPSRDICQRGTSLTIQCQVDSQVTMMFWYRQQPGQSLTLIATANQGSEATYESGFVIDKFPISRPNLTFSTLTVSNMSPEDSSIYLCSVGVAGVVETQYFGPGTRLLVL.

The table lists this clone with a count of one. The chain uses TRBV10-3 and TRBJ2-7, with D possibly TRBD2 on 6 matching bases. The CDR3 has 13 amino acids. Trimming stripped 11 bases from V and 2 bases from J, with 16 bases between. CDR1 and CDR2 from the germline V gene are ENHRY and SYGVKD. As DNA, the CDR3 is TGTGCCTCTCAACTAGCTGCAACCTACGAGCAGTACTTC. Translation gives CASQLAATYEQYF.

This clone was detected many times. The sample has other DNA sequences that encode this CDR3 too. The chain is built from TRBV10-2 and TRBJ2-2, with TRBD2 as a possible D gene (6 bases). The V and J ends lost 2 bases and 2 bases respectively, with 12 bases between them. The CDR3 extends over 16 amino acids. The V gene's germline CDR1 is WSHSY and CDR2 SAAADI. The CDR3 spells CASSEVGGKNTGELFF. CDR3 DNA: TGCGCCAGCAGTGAGGTTGGCGGGAAAAACACCGGGGAGCTGTTTTTT.

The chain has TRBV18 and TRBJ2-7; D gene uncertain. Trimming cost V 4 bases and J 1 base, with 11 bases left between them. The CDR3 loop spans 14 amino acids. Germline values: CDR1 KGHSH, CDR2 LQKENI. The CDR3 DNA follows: TGTGCCAGCTCACGTGCAGTTCTATCCTACGAGCAGTACTTC. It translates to CASSRAVLSYEQYF.

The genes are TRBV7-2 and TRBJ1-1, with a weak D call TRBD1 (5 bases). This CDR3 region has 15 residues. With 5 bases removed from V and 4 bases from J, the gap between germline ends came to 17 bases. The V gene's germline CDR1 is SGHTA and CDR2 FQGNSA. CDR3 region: CASSLWWGGSTEAFF. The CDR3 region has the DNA TGTGCCAGCAGCCTATGGTGGGGGGGGAGCACTGAAGCTTTCTTT.

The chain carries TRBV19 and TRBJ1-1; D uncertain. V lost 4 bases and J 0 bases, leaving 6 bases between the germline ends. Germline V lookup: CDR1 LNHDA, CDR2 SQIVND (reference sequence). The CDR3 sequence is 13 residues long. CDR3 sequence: CASSTNLNTEAFF. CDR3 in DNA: TGTGCCAGTAGTACCAATTTGAACACTGAAGCTTTCTTT.

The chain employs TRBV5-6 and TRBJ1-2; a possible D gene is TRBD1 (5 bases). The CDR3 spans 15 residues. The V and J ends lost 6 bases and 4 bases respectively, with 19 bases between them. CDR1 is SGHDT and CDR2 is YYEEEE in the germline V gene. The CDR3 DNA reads TGTGCCAGCACTTATGGGCTCTCAGGGTCCTATGGCTACACCTTC. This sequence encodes CASTYGLSGSYGYTF.

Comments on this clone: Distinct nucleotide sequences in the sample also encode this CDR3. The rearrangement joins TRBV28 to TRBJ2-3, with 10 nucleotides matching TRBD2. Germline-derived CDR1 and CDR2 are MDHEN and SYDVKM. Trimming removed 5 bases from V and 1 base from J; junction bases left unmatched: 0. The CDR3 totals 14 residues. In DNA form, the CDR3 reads TGTGCCAGCAGTCTAGCGGGGGGCACAGATACGCAGTATTTT. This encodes CASSLAGGTDTQYF.

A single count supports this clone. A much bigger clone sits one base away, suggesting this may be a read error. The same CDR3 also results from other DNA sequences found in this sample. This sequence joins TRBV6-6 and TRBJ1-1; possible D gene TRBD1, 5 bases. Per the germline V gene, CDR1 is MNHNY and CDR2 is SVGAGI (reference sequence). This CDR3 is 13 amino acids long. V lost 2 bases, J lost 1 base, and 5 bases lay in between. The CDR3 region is CASSYRGNTEAFF. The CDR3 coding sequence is TGTGCCAGCAGTTACAGGGGGAACACTGAAGCTTTCTTT.

In nucleotides, the CDR3 is TGCGCCAGCAGCATCCGGGAAGCGTTGTCGACTGAAGCTTTCTTT. Translating it yields CASSIREALSTEAFF. The V call is TRBV5-1, the J call TRBJ1-1; D gene ambiguous. Trimming took off 4 bases at V and 5 bases at J, with 18 bases between the two ends. Germline CDR1 SGHRS, CDR2 YFSETQ. The CDR3 contains 15 residues. The full variable domain, its missing parts supplied by reference TRBV5-1 and TRBJ1-1, is KAGVTQTPRYLIKTRGQQVTLSCSPISGHRSVSWYQQTPGQGLQFLFEYFSETQRNKGNFPGRFSGRQFSNSRSEMNVSTLELGDSALYLCASSIREALSTEAFFGQGTRLTVV.

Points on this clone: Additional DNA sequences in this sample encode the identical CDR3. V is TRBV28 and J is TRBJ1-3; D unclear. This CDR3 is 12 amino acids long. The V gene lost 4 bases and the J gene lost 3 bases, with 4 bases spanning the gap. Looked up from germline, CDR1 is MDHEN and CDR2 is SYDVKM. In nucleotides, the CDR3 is TGTGCCAGCAGTTCCCTTGGAAACACCATATATTTT. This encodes CASSSLGNTIYF.

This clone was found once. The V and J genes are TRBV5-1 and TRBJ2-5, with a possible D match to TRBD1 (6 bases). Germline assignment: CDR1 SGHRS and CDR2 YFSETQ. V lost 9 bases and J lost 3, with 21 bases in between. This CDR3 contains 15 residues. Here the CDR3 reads CATRNTGTSEETQYF. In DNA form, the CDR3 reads TGCGCCACCCGAAATACCGGGACATCGGAAGAGACCCAGTACTTC.

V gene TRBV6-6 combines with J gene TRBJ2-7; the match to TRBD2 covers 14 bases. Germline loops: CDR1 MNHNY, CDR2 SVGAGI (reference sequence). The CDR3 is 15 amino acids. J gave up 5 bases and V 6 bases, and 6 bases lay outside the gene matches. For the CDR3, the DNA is TGTGCCAGCAGACAACAGGGACTAGCGGGGGACGAGCAGTACTTC. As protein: CASRQQGLAGDEQYF.

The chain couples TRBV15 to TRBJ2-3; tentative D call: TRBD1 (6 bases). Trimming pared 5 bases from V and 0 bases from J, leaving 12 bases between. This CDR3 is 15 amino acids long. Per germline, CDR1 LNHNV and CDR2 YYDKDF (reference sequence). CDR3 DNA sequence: TGTGCCACCAGCGTAGACAGGAGTAGCACAGATACGCAGTATTTT. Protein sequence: CATSVDRSSTDTQYF.

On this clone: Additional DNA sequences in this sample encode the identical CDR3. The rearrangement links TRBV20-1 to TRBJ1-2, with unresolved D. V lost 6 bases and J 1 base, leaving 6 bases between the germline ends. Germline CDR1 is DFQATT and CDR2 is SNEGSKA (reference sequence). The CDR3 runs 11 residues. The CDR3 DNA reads TGCAGTGCAACAGTTAACTATGGCTACACCTTC. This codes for CSATVNYGYTF.

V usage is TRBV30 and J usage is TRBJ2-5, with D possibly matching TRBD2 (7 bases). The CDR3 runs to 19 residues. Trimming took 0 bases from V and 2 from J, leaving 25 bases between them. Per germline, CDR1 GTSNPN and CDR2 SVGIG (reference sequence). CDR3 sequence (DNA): TGTGCCTGGAGTGTCAGGAGAGGTGGCGGGGGCGTTGGTCAAGAGACCCAGTACTTC. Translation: CAWSVRRGGGGVGQETQYF.

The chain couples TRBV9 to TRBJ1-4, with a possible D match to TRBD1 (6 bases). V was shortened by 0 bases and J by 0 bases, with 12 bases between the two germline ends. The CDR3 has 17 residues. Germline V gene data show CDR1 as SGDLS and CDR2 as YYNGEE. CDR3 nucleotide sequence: TGTGCCAGCAGCGTAGGAGACAGGTCCCCAACTAATGAAAAACTGTTTTTT. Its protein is CASSVGDRSPTNEKLFF.

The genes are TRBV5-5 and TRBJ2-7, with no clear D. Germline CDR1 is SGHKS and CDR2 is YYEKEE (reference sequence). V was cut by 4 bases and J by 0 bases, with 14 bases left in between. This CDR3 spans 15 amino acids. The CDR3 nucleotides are TGTGCCAGCAGCCCGCCACCAGGTTCCTCCTACGAGCAGTACTTC. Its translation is CASSPPPGSSYEQYF.